This T cell receptor beta chain appears in the sequencing data of a study of metastatic and nonmetastatic thyroid tumors. Overall study results and limits: Versus benign nodules, malignant thyroid tumors reportedly had significantly higher TCR beta diversity, in blood and tumor.

Before thyroid surgery, none of the patients had received any treatment. CDR3 length equals 14 residues. CDR1 and CDR2 from the germline V gene are DFQATT and SNEGSKA (reference sequence). The V gene end was trimmed by 1 base and the J gene end by 6 bases; junction bases not matched to a gene: 7. This clone has at least ten counts. What it binds is not known. TCRdb re-called clones from the PCR reads using MiXCR. The table has approximately 15,000 clones, 15% to 20% seen once. This clonotype originated in a female donor with papillary thyroid cancer or a benign thyroid nodule (not recorded which). Some clones in this sample may be carry-over from other donors' samples. Sequenced sample: blood. The rearrangement uses TRBV20-1 and TRBJ2-7, with TRBD2 identical over 9 bases. The CDR3 protein is CSARARTSASEQYF. The CDR3, as DNA: TGCAGTGCTAGAGCCAGGACTAGCGCCTCCGAGCAGTACTTC.